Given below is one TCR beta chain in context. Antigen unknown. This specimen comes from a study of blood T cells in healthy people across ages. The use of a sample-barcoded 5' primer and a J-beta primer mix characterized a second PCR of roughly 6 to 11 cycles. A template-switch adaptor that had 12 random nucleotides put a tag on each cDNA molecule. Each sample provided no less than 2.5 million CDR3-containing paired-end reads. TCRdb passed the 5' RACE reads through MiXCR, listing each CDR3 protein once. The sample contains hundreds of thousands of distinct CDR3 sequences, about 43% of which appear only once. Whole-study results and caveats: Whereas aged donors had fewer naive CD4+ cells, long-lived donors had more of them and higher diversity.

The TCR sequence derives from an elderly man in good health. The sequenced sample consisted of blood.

DNA for the CDR3: TGCAGTGCTAGTCGGCAGGCCCTCTACAATGAGCAGTTCTTC. It codes for CSASRQALYNEQFF. The chain recombines TRBV20-1 with TRBJ2-1; the D is unclear. Germline CDR1 reads DFQATT; CDR2 reads SNEGSKA (reference sequence). Trimming pared 3 bases from V and 3 bases from J, leaving 12 bases between. CDR3 length equals 14 residues.